Listed below are T cell receptor beta chains from one sample, sequenced in a study of Graves' ophthalmopathy and Graves' hyperthyroidism. TCRdb re-derived calls from the multiplex PCR reads in MiXCR, one entry per CDR3 protein. Among 360,000 or so distinct CDR3 sequences listed, 15% to 20% were seen once. Sequenced input: peripheral blood. Receptors were obtained from a young woman with Graves' ophthalmopathy. Both conserved end residues are part of each CDR3. The D gene is left open where the match is weak. A clone size is listed for some rows: how often the clone was seen (once, few, many), or a class if it is expanded.

abundance: many
v_gene: TRBV12-3/TRBV12-4
d_gene: -
j_gene: TRBJ2-2
CDR3nt: TGTGCCAGCAGTCCGGCGGGGACCGGGGAGCTGTTTTTT
CDR3aa: CASSPAGTGELFF

abundance: many
v_gene: TRBV5-1
d_gene: -
j_gene: TRBJ1-1
CDR3nt: TGCGCCAGCAGCTGGGAAGCAGAGAAATACGAAGCTTTCTTT
CDR3aa: CASSWEAEKYEAFF

abundance: many
v_gene: TRBV6-4
d_gene: -
j_gene: TRBJ1-5
CDR3nt: TGTGCCAGCAGTCCTACGGGGGGAAGGTGGATATATCAGCCCCAGCATTTT
CDR3aa: CASSPTGGRWIYQPQHF

abundance: many
v_gene: TRBV6-1
d_gene: TRBD1
j_gene: TRBJ2-7
CDR3nt: TGTGCCAGCAGTGAAGTACAGGGGGCCTACGAGCAGTACTTC
CDR3aa: CASSEVQGAYEQYF

abundance: many
v_gene: TRBV27
d_gene: -
j_gene: TRBJ2-5
CDR3nt: TGTGCCAGCAGTTCCCCCCCGGGGACCCAGTACTTC
CDR3aa: CASSSPPGTQYF

abundance: few
v_gene: TRBV12-3/TRBV12-4
d_gene: -
j_gene: TRBJ2-5
CDR3nt: TGTGCCAGCAATCCCAGGGGAGCACAAGAGACCCAGTACTTC
CDR3aa: CASNPRGAQETQYF

abundance: many
v_gene: TRBV2
d_gene: -
j_gene: TRBJ2-5
CDR3nt: TGTGCCAGCAGTGCATTAGAGACCCAGTACTTC
CDR3aa: CASSALETQYF

abundance: many
v_gene: TRBV11-1
d_gene: TRBD2
j_gene: TRBJ2-2
CDR3nt: TGTGCCAGCAGCTTATACGAGCGGGGAGACACCGGGGAGCTGTTTTTT
CDR3aa: CASSLYERGDTGELFF

abundance: -
v_gene: TRBV19
d_gene: -
j_gene: TRBJ1-2
CDR3nt: TGTGCCAGTAGTATTGGTGAACGGGGGGCGTCCGGCTACACCTTC
CDR3aa: CASSIGERGASGYTF

abundance: many
v_gene: TRBV2
d_gene: -
j_gene: TRBJ1-2
CDR3nt: TGTGCCAGCAGTGGGGCGGTCAAGGGCTACACCTTC
CDR3aa: CASSGAVKGYTF

abundance: many
v_gene: TRBV19
d_gene: TRBD1
j_gene: TRBJ1-5
CDR3nt: TGTGCCAGTACCCTTCGCTCACAGGGGGCGAATCAGCCCCAGCATTTT
CDR3aa: CASTLRSQGANQPQHF

abundance: many
v_gene: TRBV25-1
d_gene: TRBD1
j_gene: TRBJ2-7
CDR3nt: TGTGCCAGCAGCCCAAAGGGCGGCAGGGGGCGTACGAAGTACTACGAGCAGTACTTC
CDR3aa: CASSPKGGRGRTKYYEQYF

abundance: many
v_gene: TRBV7-9
d_gene: TRBD2
j_gene: TRBJ2-7
CDR3nt: TGTGCCAGCAGCGCTAGCGGGAGAACTTACGAGCAGTACTTC
CDR3aa: CASSASGRTYEQYF

abundance: many
v_gene: TRBV27
d_gene: -
j_gene: TRBJ2-5
CDR3nt: TGTGCCAGCGGTTTAAACGTTTGGGAGACCCAGTACTTC
CDR3aa: CASGLNVWETQYF

abundance: many
v_gene: TRBV12-3/TRBV12-4
d_gene: -
j_gene: TRBJ2-7
CDR3nt: TGTGCCAGCAGTTTAGCGGGGAGCCTCTACGAGCAGTACTTC
CDR3aa: CASSLAGSLYEQYF

abundance: many
v_gene: TRBV20-1
d_gene: -
j_gene: TRBJ2-7
CDR3nt: TGCAGTGCCACCGGACAGAGGACTTCGTGGGCCTACGAGCAGTACTTC
CDR3aa: CSATGQRTSWAYEQYF

abundance: -
v_gene: TRBV7-8
d_gene: TRBD2
j_gene: TRBJ2-7
CDR3nt: TGTGCCAGCAGCTTTATGACTAGCGGGACCGAGCAGTACTTC
CDR3aa: CASSFMTSGTEQYF

abundance: many
v_gene: TRBV7-2
d_gene: TRBD1
j_gene: TRBJ1-3
CDR3nt: TGTGCCAGCAGCCTCAACAGGGGAGGAAACACCATATATTTT
CDR3aa: CASSLNRGGNTIYF

abundance: -
v_gene: TRBV6-5
d_gene: -
j_gene: TRBJ2-7
CDR3nt: TGTGCCAGCAGTTACTCCTCTATACGTGGAGAGCAGTACTTC
CDR3aa: CASSYSSIRGEQYF

abundance: -
v_gene: TRBV15
d_gene: -
j_gene: TRBJ2-7
CDR3nt: TGTGCCACCAGCAGAGAATGGGGCAACTACGAGCAGTACTTC
CDR3aa: CATSREWGNYEQYF

abundance: few
v_gene: TRBV20-1
d_gene: -
j_gene: TRBJ2-5
CDR3nt: TGCAGTGCTATCCGGACGGAGACCCAGTACTTC
CDR3aa: CSAIRTETQYF

abundance: many
v_gene: TRBV5-5
d_gene: -
j_gene: TRBJ1-5
CDR3nt: TGTGCCAGCAGCCCGGCCCGGGATCAGCCCCAGCATTTT
CDR3aa: CASSPARDQPQHF

abundance: many
v_gene: TRBV9
d_gene: -
j_gene: TRBJ2-4
CDR3nt: TGTGCCAGCAGCCCACAGGGAGGGACCGTTAGTAGGAACATTCAGTACTTC
CDR3aa: CASSPQGGTVSRNIQYF

abundance: many
v_gene: TRBV11-2
d_gene: TRBD2
j_gene: TRBJ2-5
CDR3nt: TGTGCCAGCAGCCCGCCCGGGACTAGTGGAGAGACCCAGTACTTC
CDR3aa: CASSPPGTSGETQYF

abundance: -
v_gene: TRBV6-2/TRBV6-3
d_gene: TRBD2
j_gene: TRBJ2-7
CDR3nt: TGTGCCAGCAGACGTTCACTTTTAAAGCGGGATACTTCCTACGAGCAGTACTTC
CDR3aa: CASRRSLLKRDTSYEQYF

abundance: many
v_gene: TRBV19
d_gene: -
j_gene: TRBJ2-7
CDR3nt: TGTGCCAGTAGTATGCAAAACAGGCTTTCCTACGAGCAGTACTTC
CDR3aa: CASSMQNRLSYEQYF

abundance: many
v_gene: TRBV12-3/TRBV12-4
d_gene: -
j_gene: TRBJ2-5
CDR3nt: TGTGCCAGCAGTTTAAGGGTCAGGAGTTTGGAGACCCAGTACTTC
CDR3aa: CASSLRVRSLETQYF

abundance: many
v_gene: TRBV7-2
d_gene: -
j_gene: TRBJ1-5
CDR3nt: TGTGCCAGCACCTTAGGGCAGCAGAATCAGCCCCAGCATTTT
CDR3aa: CASTLGQQNQPQHF

abundance: many
v_gene: TRBV4-1
d_gene: -
j_gene: TRBJ1-1
CDR3nt: TGCGCCAGCAGCCAGGAGGGGGTCACTGAAGCTTTCTTT
CDR3aa: CASSQEGVTEAFF

abundance: many
v_gene: TRBV2
d_gene: TRBD1
j_gene: TRBJ1-2
CDR3nt: TGTGCCAGCAGTGGGGACAGGGCCGTTTTTGGCTACACCTTC
CDR3aa: CASSGDRAVFGYTF

abundance: -
v_gene: TRBV7-9
d_gene: -
j_gene: TRBJ1-2
CDR3nt: TGTGCCAGCAGCTACCGGGACATATCTAACTATGGCTACACCTTC
CDR3aa: CASSYRDISNYGYTF

abundance: many
v_gene: TRBV20-1
d_gene: TRBD1
j_gene: TRBJ2-7
CDR3nt: TGCAGTCCGAATCCGGGACAGGGATACGAGCAGTACTTC
CDR3aa: CSPNPGQGYEQYF

abundance: many
v_gene: TRBV13
d_gene: -
j_gene: TRBJ1-1
CDR3nt: TGTGCCAGCAGCTTAGGGTTGGGGTCCGGAGGGACCACTGAAGCTTTCTTT
CDR3aa: CASSLGLGSGGTTEAFF

abundance: many
v_gene: TRBV29-1
d_gene: -
j_gene: TRBJ2-7
CDR3nt: TGCAGCGTGCGGACATCTCCCTACGAGCAGTACTTC
CDR3aa: CSVRTSPYEQYF

abundance: many
v_gene: TRBV12-3/TRBV12-4
d_gene: TRBD1
j_gene: TRBJ2-2
CDR3nt: TGTGCCAGCAGTCCTCGGGACAGGGTGGGCACCGGGGAGCTGTTTTTT
CDR3aa: CASSPRDRVGTGELFF

abundance: -
v_gene: TRBV20-1
d_gene: TRBD2
j_gene: TRBJ2-7
CDR3nt: TGCAGTGCAAAACTAGCGGGAGGTTCCCACGAGCAGTACTTC
CDR3aa: CSAKLAGGSHEQYF

abundance: many
v_gene: TRBV4-3
d_gene: -
j_gene: TRBJ1-2
CDR3nt: TGCGCCAGCAGCCGGAACAGGAATCCTTCCTATGGCTACACCTTC
CDR3aa: CASSRNRNPSYGYTF

abundance: many
v_gene: TRBV11-2
d_gene: -
j_gene: TRBJ2-5
CDR3nt: TGTGCCAGCAGCTTATCGTGGTCCTCAGGGGCGGAGACCCAGTACTTC
CDR3aa: CASSLSWSSGAETQYF

abundance: many
v_gene: TRBV5-1
d_gene: TRBD2
j_gene: TRBJ2-5
CDR3nt: TGCGCCAGCAGCCCCGGGACTAGCGGGCCGTACCAAGAGACCCAGTACTTC
CDR3aa: CASSPGTSGPYQETQYF

abundance: -
v_gene: TRBV6-9
d_gene: -
j_gene: TRBJ2-2
CDR3nt: TGTGCCAGCAGTTCCTCATTATATCACGCGAACACCGGGGAGCTGTTTTTT
CDR3aa: CASSSSLYHANTGELFF

abundance: -
v_gene: TRBV6-2/TRBV6-3
d_gene: TRBD1
j_gene: TRBJ2-5
CDR3nt: TGTGCCAGCAGGGAGACAGGGGCGGAAGAGACCCAGTACTTC
CDR3aa: CASRETGAEETQYF

abundance: -
v_gene: TRBV12-3/TRBV12-4
d_gene: -
j_gene: TRBJ1-3
CDR3nt: TGTGCCAGCAAAACCCAGGCTAACTCTGGAAACACCATATATTTT
CDR3aa: CASKTQANSGNTIYF

abundance: many
v_gene: TRBV6-5
d_gene: TRBD2
j_gene: TRBJ2-7
CDR3nt: TGTGCCAGCAGTTACTCGCGGGAGGGCCGCGAGCAGTACTTC
CDR3aa: CASSYSREGREQYF

abundance: many
v_gene: TRBV5-1
d_gene: -
j_gene: TRBJ2-7
CDR3nt: TGCGCCAGCAGCCGTCCGAGTGGCCGCGCCTCCTACGAGCAGTACTTC
CDR3aa: CASSRPSGRASYEQYF

abundance: many
v_gene: TRBV7-9
d_gene: -
j_gene: TRBJ1-2
CDR3nt: TGTGCCAGCAGCCGCCCAACACAGTCGGATGGCTACACCTTC
CDR3aa: CASSRPTQSDGYTF

abundance: many
v_gene: TRBV13
d_gene: TRBD1
j_gene: TRBJ2-5
CDR3nt: TGTGCCAGCAGCCTGACAGGGGGCGGCCAAGAGACCCAGTACTTC
CDR3aa: CASSLTGGGQETQYF

abundance: many
v_gene: TRBV18
d_gene: -
j_gene: TRBJ1-1
CDR3nt: TGTGCCAGCTCAGAACGGCTGAACACTGAAGCTTTCTTT
CDR3aa: CASSERLNTEAFF

abundance: many
v_gene: TRBV28
d_gene: -
j_gene: TRBJ1-5
CDR3nt: TGTGCCAGCAGTTTTGGTGGGGAAGGGAGCAATCAGCCCCAGCATTTT
CDR3aa: CASSFGGEGSNQPQHF

abundance: many
v_gene: TRBV29-1
d_gene: -
j_gene: TRBJ2-7
CDR3nt: TGCAGCGTTAAAGATCCGAAATCCTACGAGCAGTACTTC
CDR3aa: CSVKDPKSYEQYF